The present T cell receptor (beta chain) was sequenced within a study of cytomegalovirus exposure and HLA in healthy donors. Study-wide findings and caveats: A list of 150 or so TCR beta chains associated with cytomegalovirus was given.

As for this clone: Antigen specificity is unknown.

There are 13 residues in the CDR3. V shed 4 bases, J shed 4 bases, and the junction held 1 base outside the gene matches. Germline V lookup: CDR1 MGHDK, CDR2 SYGVNS. Though probably carrying unrecorded immune exposures, donors were nominally healthy at sampling. PCR involved 60 Vbeta and 13 Jbeta primers. In the source study's methods: Unique TCR beta chains numbered roughly 84 million in a later analysis, with roughly 11 million shared. This table comes from immunoSEQ multiplex PCR, and its TCRdb copy is limited to in-frame clones, with some not included. V and J calls plus clone size are reproduced from that table; the DNA served to infer D and trimming. The profile covers 130,000 or so clones, with more than 60% appearing a single time and less than 2.5% taken by the ten largest.

The TCR originated in a middle-aged woman in good health and CMV-seropositive. J is TRBJ1-2 and V is TRBV25-1, with 9 positions matching TRBD1. The sample was PBMCs. CDR3 sequence: CASSVGQGYGYTF. The CDR3 DNA sequence: TGTGCCAGCAGTGTGGGACAGGGCTATGGCTACACCTTC.